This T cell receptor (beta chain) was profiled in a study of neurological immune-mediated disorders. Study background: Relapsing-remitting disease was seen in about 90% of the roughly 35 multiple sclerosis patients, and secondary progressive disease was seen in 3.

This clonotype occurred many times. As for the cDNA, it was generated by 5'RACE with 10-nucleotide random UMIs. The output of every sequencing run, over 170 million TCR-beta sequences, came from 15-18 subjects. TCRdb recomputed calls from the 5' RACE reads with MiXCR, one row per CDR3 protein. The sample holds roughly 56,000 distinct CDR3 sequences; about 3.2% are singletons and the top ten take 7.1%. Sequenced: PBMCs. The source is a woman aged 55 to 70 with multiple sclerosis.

CDR3 coding DNA: TGTGCCAGCAGCTTAGCGCGTGGCAGCCACAATGAGCAGTTCTTC. Translating gives CASSLARGSHNEQFF. The genes are TRBV7-2 and TRBJ2-1; D call uncertain. The CDR3 runs to 15 residues. Between the trimmed V and J ends, which lost 0 bases and 5 bases, there was a span of 11 bases. In germline, CDR1 is SGHTA, CDR2 FQGNSA.